These 23 T cell receptor beta chains were sequenced from one sample in a study of blood T cell repertoires in COVID-19. Method: immunoSEQ multiplex PCR; TCRdb's copy keeps in-frame clones and lacks some. The sample includes about 230,000 clones, 65% to 90% of them seen just once. Sample: peripheral blood. The receptors were gathered from a woman aged 50 to 60 with acute or convalescent COVID-19.

The rearrangement joins TRBV27 to TRBJ2-3, with a tentative D call TRBD1 (6 bases). The CDR3 contains 15 residues. The ends were cut back, 5 bases at V and 0 bases at J, with 12 bases in the middle. Germline CDR1 MNHEY, CDR2 SMNVEV (reference sequence). The chain's CDR3 is CASSTRGYSTDTQYF. CDR3 nucleotide sequence: TGTGCCAGCAGTACTAGGGGGTACAGCACAGATACGCAGTATTTT.

In its sample, this clone was seen once. This chain joins TRBV18 and TRBJ1-1; possible D gene TRBD1, 5 bases. Germline V lookup: CDR1 KGHSH, CDR2 LQKENI. The V end lost 3 bases, the J end lost 3 bases, and 14 bases lay between the germline ends. The CDR3 extends over 15 amino acids. The CDR3 loop is CASSPGGGWYTEAFF. The CDR3 region has the DNA TGTGCCAGCTCACCCGGCGGGGGTTGGTACACTGAAGCTTTCTTT.

The chain employs TRBV11-2 and TRBJ2-7, with 7 bases identical to TRBD2. The V and J ends lost 5 bases and 3 bases, in that order; junction bases with no gene match: 10. There are 15 residues in the CDR3. Germline-derived CDR1 and CDR2 are SGHAT and FQNNGV. CDR3 sequence (DNA): TGTGCCAGCAGCGAAATTGGACGGGGGGACTACGAGCAGTACTTC. Translating gives CASSEIGRGDYEQYF. The full variable domain, completed using reference TRBV11-2 and TRBJ2-7, is EAGVAQSPRYKIIEKRQSVAFWCNPISGHATLYWYQQILGQGPKLLIQFQNNGVVDDSQLPKDRFSAERLKGVDSTLKIQPAKLEDSAVYLCASSEIGRGDYEQYFGPGTRLTVT.

The CDR3 DNA is TGTGCCAGCAGCCCCCGGACAGGAGAAAAACTGTTTTTT. Protein: CASSPRTGEKLFF. The chain joins TRBV7-9 to TRBJ1-4, with 7 positions matching TRBD1. The CDR3 covers 13 residues. V shed 5 bases and J 8 bases; nucleotides not matched to a gene: 5. Germline CDR1 reads SEHNR; CDR2 reads FQNEAQ (reference sequence).

To note about this clone: Germline is not matched at one junction end, which may reflect a read error. V and J are TRBV3-1 (or the pseudogene TRBV3-2) and TRBJ2-5; D unclear. Germline V CDR1 and CDR2: LGHDT, YNNKEL (reference sequence). CDR3 size: 14 residues. In DNA form, the CDR3 reads TGTGCCAGCACCCAATTCTACCACCAAGAGACCCAGTACTTC. This translates into CASTQFYHQETQYF.

The chain has TRBV28 and TRBJ1-2; 8 bases align to TRBD1. There are 13 residues in the CDR3. The ends lost 10 bases at V and 6 bases at J; junction bases unmatched: 10. Germline CDR1 and CDR2: MDHEN and SYDVKM. The CDR3 coding sequence is TGTGCCAACCAGAGCAGGGGGCTTGATGGCTACACCTTC. Protein product: CANQSRGLDGYTF.

The chain has TRBV7-9 and TRBJ2-2; perhaps TRBD1 as D (5 bases). The germline V gene has CDR1 SEHNR and CDR2 FQNEAQ (reference sequence). The CDR3 runs 16 residues. V was shortened by 1 base and J by 1 base, with 10 bases between the two germline ends. CDR3 nucleotide sequence: TGTGCCAGCAGCTTAGTGGGGCGGTGGAACACCGGGGAGCTGTTTTTT. Translation gives CASSLVGRWNTGELFF.

This clone was seen a few times. The chain carries TRBV23-1 and TRBJ2-7, with D perhaps TRBD1 (7 bases). TRBV23-1 is an open reading frame whose function is uncertain. The CDR3 is made up of 17 amino acids. Trimming removed 2 bases from V and 2 bases from J, with 19 bases in between. CDR3 DNA sequence: TGCGCCAGCAGTCAACCTATAACGCGGGACAGAACCTACGAGCAGTACTTC. It codes for CASSQPITRDRTYEQYF.

This chain uses TRBV2 with TRBJ2-5, with D tentatively TRBD2 (6 bases). V was trimmed by 7 bases and J by 4 bases, leaving 16 bases between them. Germline assignment: CDR1 SNHLY and CDR2 FYNNEI. This CDR3 contains 14 residues. DNA of the CDR3: TGTGCCAGCACCGCTCTGCCCGGGGGAGAGACCCAGTACTTC. Residues: CASTALPGGETQYF.

The chain is built from TRBV10-3 and TRBJ1-2; no clear D gene. V lost 11 bases to trimming and J lost 6 bases, with 22 bases between them. The V gene's germline CDR1 is ENHRY and CDR2 SYGVKD. CDR3 length: 14 residues. The CDR3 DNA is TGTGCCTCACGGGGTCCAGAGAGAGTACATGGCTACACCTTC. It encodes CASRGPERVHGYTF.

The V gene is TRBV5-1, the J gene TRBJ1-3; 7 nucleotides align to TRBD1. This CDR3 has 15 amino acids. Germline V gives CDR1 SGHRS, CDR2 YFSETQ. V gave up 4 bases and J gave up 8 bases; unmatched junction bases: 12. In DNA, the CDR3 is TGCGCCAGCAGCCTCCAGGGGGTGCCGTCGGACACCATATATTTT. This encodes CASSLQGVPSDTIYF.

This sequence joins TRBV28 and TRBJ2-4, with a weak D call TRBD1 (6 bases). Germline lookup yields CDR1 MDHEN and CDR2 SYDVKM. V was pared by 3 bases and J by 4 bases, with 16 bases between. The CDR3 consists of 16 residues. Written as DNA, the CDR3 is TGTGCCAGCAGTTTCCCCACAGGGAACGCGAAAAACATTCAGTACTTC. Translation gives CASSFPTGNAKNIQYF. The variable domain in full, completed from reference TRBV28 and TRBJ2-4, reads DVKVTQSSRYLVKRTGEKVFLECVQDMDHENMFWYRQDPGLGLRLIYFSYDVKMKEKGDIPEGYSVSREKKERFSLILESASTNQTSMYLCASSFPTGNAKNIQYFGAGTRLSVL.

The V gene is TRBV4-1, the J gene TRBJ2-1, with 11 nucleotides matching TRBD2. The CDR3 is made up of 15 amino acids. CDR1 MGHRA and CDR2 YSYEKL come from the germline V gene. The J segment lost 9 bases and the V segment lost 1 base, leaving 5 bases of the junction unmatched. CDR3 sequence reads: CASSQVPGTSGEQFF. In DNA, the CDR3 is TGCGCCAGCAGCCAAGTCCCCGGGACTAGCGGTGAGCAGTTCTTC.

V gene TRBV18 combines with J gene TRBJ2-7; D remains unclear. This CDR3 spans 12 amino acids. Germline values: CDR1 KGHSH, CDR2 LQKENI. V was shortened by 3 bases and J by 6 bases, with 9 bases between the two germline ends. The chain's CDR3 is CASSPVGLEQYF. Here the CDR3 DNA reads TGTGCCAGCTCACCGGTCGGTCTCGAGCAGTACTTC.

The rearrangement joins TRBV2 to TRBJ1-2; 7 bases agree with TRBD1. Germline assignment: CDR1 SNHLY and CDR2 FYNNEI. The J segment lost 4 bases and the V segment lost 6 bases, leaving 8 bases of the junction unmatched. The CDR3 is 14 amino acids. The CDR3 reads CASRTGSEVYGYTF. CDR3 coding DNA: TGTGCCAGCAGGACAGGGAGTGAGGTCTATGGCTACACCTTC. The entire variable domain, with the rest obtained from reference TRBV2 and TRBJ1-2, is as follows: EPEVTQTPSHQVTQMGQEVILRCVPISNHLYFYWYRQILGQKVEFLVSFYNNEISEKSEIFDDQFSVERPDGSNFTLKIRSTKLEDSAMYFCASRTGSEVYGYTFGSGTRLTVV.

This chain joins TRBV10-3 and TRBJ2-3, with a tentative D call TRBD2 (6 bases). V shed 7 bases and J shed 0 bases, with 14 bases lying between them. CDR1 and CDR2 from the germline V gene are ENHRY and SYGVKD. The CDR3 runs 15 residues. As DNA, the CDR3 is TGTGCCATCACCCCTGGGGCGGGGAGCACAGATACGCAGTATTTT. This gives the protein CAITPGAGSTDTQYF.

CDR3 DNA sequence: TGTGCCAGCAGCCAAGATCCAGCGGGGACGAACACCGGGGAGCTGTTTTTT. It encodes CASSQDPAGTNTGELFF. The chain recombines TRBV3-1 (or the pseudogene TRBV3-2) with TRBJ2-2; 7 bases map to TRBD2. Germline CDR1 and CDR2: LGHDT and YNNKEL (reference sequence). The CDR3 is 17 residues long. The junction had 4 bases not matched to a gene; V was cut back by 0 bases and J by 0 bases.

The rearrangement links TRBV29-1 to TRBJ1-3; possible D gene TRBD1, 5 bases. This CDR3 region has 14 residues. The germline CDR1 and CDR2 sequences are SQVTM and ANQGSEA. Trimming left V 6 bases short and J 4 bases short, with 16 bases between. The CDR3 region is CSVADAGTGNTIYF. Here the CDR3 DNA reads TGCAGCGTCGCCGATGCGGGGACGGGAAACACCATATATTTT.

The chain carries TRBV15 and TRBJ1-4, with D perhaps TRBD1 (5 bases). The CDR3 is made up of 16 amino acids. Germline V gene data show CDR1 as LNHNV and CDR2 as YYDKDF (reference sequence). V was cut by 3 bases and J by 8 bases, with 19 bases left in between. CDR3 DNA: TGTGCCACCAGCAGTGACCGGGGGGGATTGGGAGAAAAACTGTTTTTT. Translation gives CATSSDRGGLGEKLFF.

The rearrangement links TRBV3-1 (or the pseudogene TRBV3-2) to TRBJ2-2; D remains ambiguous. V lost 3 bases, J lost 4 bases, and 6 bases lay in between. The CDR3 is 13 amino acids. Germline V gene data show CDR1 as LGHDT and CDR2 as YNNKEL (reference sequence). CDR3 DNA sequence: TGTGCCAGCAGCCATTTCCGCACCGGGGAGCTGTTTTTT. Translated: CASSHFRTGELFF.

This clone was observed at least ten times. This chain uses TRBV2 with TRBJ2-1; D gene unclear. The CDR3 has 15 residues. CDR1 and CDR2 (germline): SNHLY, FYNNEI. V lost 7 bases and J 0 bases, leaving 13 bases between the germline ends. CDR3 DNA sequence: TGTGCCAGCACCCGAACACGATTCTCCTACAATGAGCAGTTCTTC. Protein product: CASTRTRFSYNEQFF.

The CDR3, as DNA: TGTGCCAGCAGCTTAGTCAGGGGCTCCTACAATGAGCAGTTCTTC. Its translation is CASSLVRGSYNEQFF. The chain uses TRBV7-8 and TRBJ2-1; D possibly corresponds to TRBD1 (6 bases). This CDR3 has 15 residues. CDR1 and CDR2 (germline): SGHVS, FQNEAQ. V lost 1 base, J lost 0 bases, and 7 bases lay in between.

The gene calls are TRBV28 and TRBJ1-2, with D maybe TRBD1 (5 bases). Germline CDR1 MDHEN, CDR2 SYDVKM. The CDR3 is 14 residues long. V lost 5 bases to trimming and J lost 5 bases, with 15 bases between them. CDR3 region: CASSSQPGVYGYTF. CDR3 nucleotide sequence: TGTGCCAGCAGTAGTCAGCCGGGGGTTTATGGCTACACCTTC.